The TCR beta chain described here comes from a study of T-cell memory formation after mild COVID-19. Whole-study results and caveats: Among contracting clones, CD4+ were mainly CM/EM and CD8+ enriched in EMRA. Detection of some responders pre-infection suggested pre-existing cross-reactive memory T cells participated. CD4/CD8 balance characterized clones contracting day 15 to 85, and CD4+ skew characterized later expanders.

Trimming pared 2 bases from V and 6 bases from J, leaving 12 bases between. CDR3 length: 13 amino acids. Germline CDR1 reads SGHRS; CDR2 reads YFSETQ. In its sample, this clonotype was seen a few times. Its matching antigen is unknown. TCRdb analysed the 5' RACE reads with MiXCR anew, one entry per CDR3 protein. The data show hundreds of thousands of distinct CDR3 sequences, less than 25% seen once. The TCR sequence derives from an adult woman who had mild COVID-19 (a few samples of this study predate the infection). Cell type and time point are not known. The J gene is TRBJ2-7, the V gene TRBV5-1; D tentatively fits TRBD1 or TRBD2 (5 bases each). Sequences were obtained from PBMCs or a T cell subset sorted from them (not recorded which). The CDR3 reads CASSLGGRGEQYF. CDR3 nucleotides: TGCGCCAGCAGCTTAGGAGGAAGGGGCGAGCAGTACTTC. Looking up the rest from reference TRBV5-1 and TRBJ2-7 gives the full variable domain: KAGVTQTPRYLIKTRGQQVTLSCSPISGHRSVSWYQQTPGQGLQFLFEYFSETQRNKGNFPGRFSGRQFSNSRSEMNVSTLELGDSALYLCASSLGGRGEQYFGPGTRLTVT.